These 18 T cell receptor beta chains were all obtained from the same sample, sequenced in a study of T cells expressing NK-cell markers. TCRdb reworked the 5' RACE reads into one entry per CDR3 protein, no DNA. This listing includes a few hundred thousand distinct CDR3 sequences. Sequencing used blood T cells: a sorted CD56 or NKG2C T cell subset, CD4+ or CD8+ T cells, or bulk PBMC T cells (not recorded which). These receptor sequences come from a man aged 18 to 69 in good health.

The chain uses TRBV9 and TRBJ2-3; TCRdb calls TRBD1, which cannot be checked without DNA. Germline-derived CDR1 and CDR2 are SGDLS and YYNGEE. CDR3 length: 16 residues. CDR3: CASSSRRRGGTDTQYF.

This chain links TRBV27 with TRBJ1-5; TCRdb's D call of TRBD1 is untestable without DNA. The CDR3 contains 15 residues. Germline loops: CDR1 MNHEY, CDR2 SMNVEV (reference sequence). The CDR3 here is CASSSTDGKNQPQHF.

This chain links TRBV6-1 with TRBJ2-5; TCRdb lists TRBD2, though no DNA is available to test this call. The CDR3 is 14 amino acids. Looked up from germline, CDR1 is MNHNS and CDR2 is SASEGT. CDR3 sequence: CASRTLAGHETQYF.

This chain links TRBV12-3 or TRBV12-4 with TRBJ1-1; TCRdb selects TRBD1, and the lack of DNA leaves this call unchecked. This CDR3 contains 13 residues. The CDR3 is CASTLRPLAEAFF.

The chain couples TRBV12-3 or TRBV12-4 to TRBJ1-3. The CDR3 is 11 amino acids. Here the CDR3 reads CASSLTNTIYF.

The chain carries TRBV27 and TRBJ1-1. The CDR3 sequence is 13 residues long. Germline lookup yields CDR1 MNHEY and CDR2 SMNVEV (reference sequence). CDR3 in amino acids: CASSQSRNTEAFF.

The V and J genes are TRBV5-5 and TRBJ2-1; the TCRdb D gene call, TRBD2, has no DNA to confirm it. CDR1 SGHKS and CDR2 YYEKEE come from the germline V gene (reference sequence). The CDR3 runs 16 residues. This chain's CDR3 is CASKTLGGALRNEQFF.

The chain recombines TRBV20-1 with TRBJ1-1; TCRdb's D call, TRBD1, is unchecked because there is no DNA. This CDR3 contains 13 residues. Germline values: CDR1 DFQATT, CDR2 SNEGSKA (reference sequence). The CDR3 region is CSANRDLNTEAFF.

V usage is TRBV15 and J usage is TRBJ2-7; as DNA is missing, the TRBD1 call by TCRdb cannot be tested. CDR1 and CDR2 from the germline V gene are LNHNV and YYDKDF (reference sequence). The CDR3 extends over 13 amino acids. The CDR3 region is CATSGIYSYEQYF.

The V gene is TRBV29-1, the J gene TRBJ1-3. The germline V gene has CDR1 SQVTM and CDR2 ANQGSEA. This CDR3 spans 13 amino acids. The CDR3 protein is CSAGETPGNTIYF. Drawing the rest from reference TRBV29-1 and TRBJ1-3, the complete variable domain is SAVISQKPSRDICQRGTSLTIQCQVDSQVTMMFWYRQQPGQSLTLIATANQGSEATYESGFVIDKFPISRPNLTFSTLTVSNMSPEDSSIYLCSAGETPGNTIYFGEGSWLTVV.

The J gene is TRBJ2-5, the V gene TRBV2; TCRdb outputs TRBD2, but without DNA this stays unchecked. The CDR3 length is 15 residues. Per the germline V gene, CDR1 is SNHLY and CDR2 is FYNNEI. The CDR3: CASSQLAGVWETQYF.

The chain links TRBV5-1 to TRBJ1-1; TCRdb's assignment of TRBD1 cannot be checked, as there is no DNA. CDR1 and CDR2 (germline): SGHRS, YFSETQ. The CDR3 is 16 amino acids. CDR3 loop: CASSLGSSGGNTEAFF.

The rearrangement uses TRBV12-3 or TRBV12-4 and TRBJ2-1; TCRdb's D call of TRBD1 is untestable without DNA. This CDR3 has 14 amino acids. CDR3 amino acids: CASSLSGGYNEQFF.

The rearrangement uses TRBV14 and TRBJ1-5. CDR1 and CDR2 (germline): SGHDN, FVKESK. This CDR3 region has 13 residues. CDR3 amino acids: CASSQDGYRRQHF.

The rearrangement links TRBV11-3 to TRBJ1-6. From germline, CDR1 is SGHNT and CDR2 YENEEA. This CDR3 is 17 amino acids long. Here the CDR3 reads CASSSDLRGILSSPLHF.

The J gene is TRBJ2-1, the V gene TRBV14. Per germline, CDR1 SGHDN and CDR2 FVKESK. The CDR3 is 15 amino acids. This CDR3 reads CASSQEQFFHNEQFF.

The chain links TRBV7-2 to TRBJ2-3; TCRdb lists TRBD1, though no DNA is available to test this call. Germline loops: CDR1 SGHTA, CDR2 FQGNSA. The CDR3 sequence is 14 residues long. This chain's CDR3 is CASSPGTSGNTQYF.

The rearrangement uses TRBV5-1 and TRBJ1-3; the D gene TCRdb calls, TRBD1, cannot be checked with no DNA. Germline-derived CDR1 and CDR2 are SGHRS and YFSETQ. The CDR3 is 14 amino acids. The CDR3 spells CASRDDIHGNTIYF.